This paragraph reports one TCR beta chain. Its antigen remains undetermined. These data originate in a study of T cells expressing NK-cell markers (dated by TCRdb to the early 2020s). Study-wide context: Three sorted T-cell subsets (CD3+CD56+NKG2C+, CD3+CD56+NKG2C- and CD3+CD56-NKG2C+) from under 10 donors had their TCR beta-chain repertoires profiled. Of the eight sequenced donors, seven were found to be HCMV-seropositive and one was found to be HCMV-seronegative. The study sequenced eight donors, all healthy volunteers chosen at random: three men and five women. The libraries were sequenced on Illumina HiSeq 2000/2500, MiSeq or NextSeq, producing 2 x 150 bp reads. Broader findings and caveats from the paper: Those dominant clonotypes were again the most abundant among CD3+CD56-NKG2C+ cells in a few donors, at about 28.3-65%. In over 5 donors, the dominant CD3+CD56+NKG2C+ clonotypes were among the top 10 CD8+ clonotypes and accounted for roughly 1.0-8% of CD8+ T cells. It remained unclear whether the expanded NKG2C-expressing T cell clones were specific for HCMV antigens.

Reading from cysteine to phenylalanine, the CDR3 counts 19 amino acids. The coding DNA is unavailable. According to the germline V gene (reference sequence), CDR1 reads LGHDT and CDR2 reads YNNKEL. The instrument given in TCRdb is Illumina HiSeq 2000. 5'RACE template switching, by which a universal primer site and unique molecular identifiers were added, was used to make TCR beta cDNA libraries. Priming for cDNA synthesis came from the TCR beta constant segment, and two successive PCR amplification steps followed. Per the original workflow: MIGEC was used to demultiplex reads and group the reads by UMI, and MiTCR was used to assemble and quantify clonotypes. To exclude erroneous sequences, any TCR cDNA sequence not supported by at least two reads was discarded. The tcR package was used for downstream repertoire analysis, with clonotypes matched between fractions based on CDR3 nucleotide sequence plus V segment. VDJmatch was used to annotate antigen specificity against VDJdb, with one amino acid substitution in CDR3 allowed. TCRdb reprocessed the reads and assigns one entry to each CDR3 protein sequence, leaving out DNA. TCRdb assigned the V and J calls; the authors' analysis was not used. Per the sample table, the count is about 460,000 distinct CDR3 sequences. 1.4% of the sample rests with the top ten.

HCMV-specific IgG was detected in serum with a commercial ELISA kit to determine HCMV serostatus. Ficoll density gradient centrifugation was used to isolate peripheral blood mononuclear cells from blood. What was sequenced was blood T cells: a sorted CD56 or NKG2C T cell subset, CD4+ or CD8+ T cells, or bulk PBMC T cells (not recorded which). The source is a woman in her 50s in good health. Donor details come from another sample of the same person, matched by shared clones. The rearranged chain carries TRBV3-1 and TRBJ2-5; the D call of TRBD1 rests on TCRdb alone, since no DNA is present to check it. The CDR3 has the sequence CASTGVPGQGYSGRETQYF.